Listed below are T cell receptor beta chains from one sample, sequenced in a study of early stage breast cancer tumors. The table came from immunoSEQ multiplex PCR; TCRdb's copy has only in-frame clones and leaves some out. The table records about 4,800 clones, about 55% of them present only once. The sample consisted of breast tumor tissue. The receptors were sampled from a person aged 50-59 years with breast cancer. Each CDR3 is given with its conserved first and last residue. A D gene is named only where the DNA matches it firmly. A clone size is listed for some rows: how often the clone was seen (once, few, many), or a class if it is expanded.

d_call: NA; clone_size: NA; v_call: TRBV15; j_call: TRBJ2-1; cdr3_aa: CATSSRRDSYNEQFF; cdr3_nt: TGTGCCACCAGCAGTCGGCGGGACTCCTACAATGAGCAGTTCTTC
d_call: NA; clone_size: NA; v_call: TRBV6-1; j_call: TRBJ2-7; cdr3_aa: CASSPDPGRTYEQYF; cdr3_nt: TGTGCCAGCAGCCCGGACCCGGGACGGACATACGAGCAGTACTTC
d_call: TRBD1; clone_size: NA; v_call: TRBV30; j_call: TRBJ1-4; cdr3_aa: CAWPGQIFRLFF; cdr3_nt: TGTGCCTGGCCGGGACAGATTTTTAGACTGTTTTTT
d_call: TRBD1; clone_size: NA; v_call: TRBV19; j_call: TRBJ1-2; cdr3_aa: CASYTGGYGYTF; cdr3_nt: TGTGCCAGCTACACAGGGGGCTATGGCTACACCTTC
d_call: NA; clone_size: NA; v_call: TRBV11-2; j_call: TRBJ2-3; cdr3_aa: CASSLEGAGRQYF; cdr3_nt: TGTGCCAGCAGCTTAGAGGGAGCTGGCAGGCAGTATTTT
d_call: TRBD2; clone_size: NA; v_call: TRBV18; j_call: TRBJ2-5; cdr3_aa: CASSPFTERLAGGPGETQYF; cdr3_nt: TGTGCCAGCTCACCCTTCACGGAGAGACTAGCGGGGGGGCCGGGAGAGACCCAGTACTTC
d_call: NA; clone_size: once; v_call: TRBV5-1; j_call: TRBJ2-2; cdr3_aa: CASSLRGVLGEELFF; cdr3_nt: TGCGCCAGCAGCTTGAGGGGAGTCTTGGGAGAGGAGCTGTTTTTT
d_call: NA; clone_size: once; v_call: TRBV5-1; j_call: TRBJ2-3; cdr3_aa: CASTSTGERTDTQYF; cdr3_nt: TGCGCCAGCACCTCCACCGGGGAGCGCACAGATACGCAGTATTTT
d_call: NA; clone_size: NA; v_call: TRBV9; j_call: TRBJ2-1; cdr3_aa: CASSIGGYNEQFF; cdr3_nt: TGTGCCAGCAGTATCGGCGGGTACAATGAGCAGTTCTTC
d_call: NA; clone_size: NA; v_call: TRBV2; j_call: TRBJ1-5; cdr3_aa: CASTFDRYSNQPQHF; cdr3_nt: TGTGCCAGCACCTTCGACAGGTATAGCAATCAGCCCCAGCATTTT
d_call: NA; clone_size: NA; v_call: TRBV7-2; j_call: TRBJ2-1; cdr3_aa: CASSLDGTYEQFF; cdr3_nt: TGTGCCAGCAGCTTAGACGGGACGTATGAGCAGTTCTTC
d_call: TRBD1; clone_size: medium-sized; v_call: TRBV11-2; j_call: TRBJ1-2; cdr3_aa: CASSSDRGGYTF; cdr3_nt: TGTGCCAGCAGCTCCGACAGGGGTGGCTACACCTTC
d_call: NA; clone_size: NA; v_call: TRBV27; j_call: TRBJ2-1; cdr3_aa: CASRLGGGPGNEQFF; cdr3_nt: TGTGCCAGCCGCCTAGGGGGAGGGCCCGGTAATGAGCAGTTCTTC
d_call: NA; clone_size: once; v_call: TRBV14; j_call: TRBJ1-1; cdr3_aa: CASSQDVTPGGAFF; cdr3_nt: TGTGCCAGCAGCCAAGATGTCACCCCCGGCGGAGCTTTCTTT
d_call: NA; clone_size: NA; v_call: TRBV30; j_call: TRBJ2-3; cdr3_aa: CAWSVPVDSTDTQYF; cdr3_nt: TGTGCCTGGAGTGTACCTGTGGACAGCACAGATACGCAGTATTTT
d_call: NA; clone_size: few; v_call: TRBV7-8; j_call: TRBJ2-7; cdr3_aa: CASRTEEGQWEQYF; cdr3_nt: TGTGCCAGCAGAACGGAGGAGGGGCAATGGGAGCAGTACTTC
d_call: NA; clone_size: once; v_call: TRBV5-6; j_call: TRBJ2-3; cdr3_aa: CASSSNSDTQYF; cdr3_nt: TGTGCCAGCAGCTCTAACTCAGATACGCAGTATTTT
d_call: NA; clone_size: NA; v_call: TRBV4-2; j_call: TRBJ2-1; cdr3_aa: CASSDLEESYNEQFF; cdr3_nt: TGTGCCAGCTCCGACCTAGAGGAGTCCTACAATGAGCAGTTCTTC
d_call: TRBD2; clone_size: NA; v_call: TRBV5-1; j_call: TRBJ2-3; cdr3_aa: CASSLTSGGADTQYF; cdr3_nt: TGCGCCAGCAGCTTGACTAGCGGGGGGGCAGATACGCAGTATTTT
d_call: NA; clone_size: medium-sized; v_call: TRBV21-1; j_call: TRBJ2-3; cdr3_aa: CASSRDTQYF; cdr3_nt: TGTGCCAGCAGCAGAGATACGCAGTATTTT
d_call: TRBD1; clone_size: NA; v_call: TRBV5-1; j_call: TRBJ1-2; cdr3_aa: CASSWGQGRSNYGYTF; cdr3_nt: TGCGCCAGCAGCTGGGGACAGGGGAGATCTAACTATGGCTACACCTTC
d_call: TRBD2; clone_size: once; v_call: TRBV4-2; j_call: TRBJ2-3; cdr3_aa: CASSQISGAADTQYF; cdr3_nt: TGTGCCAGCAGCCAAATCAGCGGGGCAGCAGATACGCAGTATTTT
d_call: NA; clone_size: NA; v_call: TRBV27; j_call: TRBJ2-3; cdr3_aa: CASRGRQGGTDTQYF; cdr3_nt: TGTGCCAGCAGGGGGAGGCAGGGGGGCACAGATACGCAGTATTTT
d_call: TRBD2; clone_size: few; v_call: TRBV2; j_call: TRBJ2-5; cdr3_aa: CASIPAGGWQETQYF; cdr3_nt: TGTGCCAGCATCCCAGCGGGAGGTTGGCAAGAGACCCAGTACTTC
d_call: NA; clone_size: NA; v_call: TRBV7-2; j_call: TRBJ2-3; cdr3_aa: CASSLVGLTDTQYF; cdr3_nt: TGTGCCAGCAGCTTAGTCGGGCTGACAGATACGCAGTATTTT
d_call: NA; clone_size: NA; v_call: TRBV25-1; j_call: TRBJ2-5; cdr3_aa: CASSGITLGIRETQYF; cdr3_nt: TGTGCCAGCAGTGGAATAACCTTAGGGATCCGAGAGACCCAGTACTTC
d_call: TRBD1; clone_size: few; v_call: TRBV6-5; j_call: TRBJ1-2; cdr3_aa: CASSYVTGSYGYTF; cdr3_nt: TGTGCCAGCAGTTATGTGACAGGGAGTTATGGCTACACCTTC
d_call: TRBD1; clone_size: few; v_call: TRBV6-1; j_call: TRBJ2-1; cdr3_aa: CASSWDRVAEQFF; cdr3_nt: TGTGCCAGCTCGTGGGACAGGGTCGCTGAGCAGTTCTTC
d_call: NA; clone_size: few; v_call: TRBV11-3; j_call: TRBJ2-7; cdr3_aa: CASTTRGQTYEQYF; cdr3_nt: TGTGCCAGTACAACCAGAGGACAGACCTACGAGCAGTACTTC
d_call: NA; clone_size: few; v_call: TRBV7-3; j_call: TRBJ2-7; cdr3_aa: CASSLNGADGSGSYEQYF; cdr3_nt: TGTGCCAGCAGCTTAAACGGGGCGGACGGGAGCGGATCCTACGAGCAGTACTTC
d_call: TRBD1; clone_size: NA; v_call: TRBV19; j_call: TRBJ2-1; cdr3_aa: CASRIQGAYNEQFF; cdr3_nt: TGTGCCAGTAGGATACAGGGGGCGTACAATGAGCAGTTCTTC
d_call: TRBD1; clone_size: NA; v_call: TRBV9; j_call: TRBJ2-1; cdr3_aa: CASSVEGQGDDEQFF; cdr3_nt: TGTGCCAGCAGCGTAGAAGGACAGGGGGACGATGAGCAGTTCTTC
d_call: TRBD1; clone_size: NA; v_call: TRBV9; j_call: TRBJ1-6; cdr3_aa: CASSAPPGQSSYNSPLHF; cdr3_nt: TGTGCCAGCAGCGCGCCACCGGGACAGAGCTCCTATAATTCACCCCTCCACTTT
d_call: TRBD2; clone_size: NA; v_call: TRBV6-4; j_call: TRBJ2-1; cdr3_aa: CASSRGGHNEQFF; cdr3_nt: TGTGCCAGTTCGCGGGGGGGCCACAATGAGCAGTTCTTC
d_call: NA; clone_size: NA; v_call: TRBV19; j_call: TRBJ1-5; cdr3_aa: CASRPDRDSNQPQHF; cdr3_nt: TGTGCCAGTAGACCAGACAGAGATAGCAATCAGCCCCAGCATTTT
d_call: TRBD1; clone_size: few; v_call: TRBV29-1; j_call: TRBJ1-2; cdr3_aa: CSAQGDADYGYTF; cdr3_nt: TGCAGCGCCCAGGGGGACGCCGACTATGGCTACACCTTC
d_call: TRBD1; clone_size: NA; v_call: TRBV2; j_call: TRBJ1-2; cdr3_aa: CASSEEDRVYGYTF; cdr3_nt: TGTGCCAGCAGTGAAGAGGACAGGGTGTATGGCTACACCTTC
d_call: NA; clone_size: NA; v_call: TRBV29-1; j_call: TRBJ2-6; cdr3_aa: CSVRGAGANVLTF; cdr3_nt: TGCAGCGTTCGGGGAGCTGGGGCCAACGTCCTGACTTTC
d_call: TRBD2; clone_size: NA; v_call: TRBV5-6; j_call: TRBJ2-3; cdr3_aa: CASSPRRGGDTQYF; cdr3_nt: TGTGCCAGCAGCCCGCGACGGGGGGGAGATACGCAGTATTTT
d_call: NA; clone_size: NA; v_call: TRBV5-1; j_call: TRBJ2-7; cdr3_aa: CASSLESGISHEQYF; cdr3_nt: TGCGCCAGCAGCTTGGAATCGGGGATTAGCCACGAGCAGTACTTC
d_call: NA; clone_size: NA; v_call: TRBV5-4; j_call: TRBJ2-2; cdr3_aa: CASSPPGPTNTGELFF; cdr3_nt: TGTGCCAGCAGTCCACCGGGACCAACCAACACCGGGGAGCTGTTTTTT
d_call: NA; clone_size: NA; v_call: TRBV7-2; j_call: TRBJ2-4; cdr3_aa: CASSLDGGIENIQYF; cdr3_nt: TGTGCCAGCAGCTTAGACGGCGGGATCGAAAACATTCAGTACTTC
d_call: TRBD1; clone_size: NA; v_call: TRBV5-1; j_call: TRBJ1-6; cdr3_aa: CASSPAMGTANSPLHF; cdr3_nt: TGCGCCAGCAGCCCGGCGATGGGGACAGCTAATTCACCCCTCCACTTT
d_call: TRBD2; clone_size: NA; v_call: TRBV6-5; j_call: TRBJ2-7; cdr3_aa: CASMLAGGYEQYF; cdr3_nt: TGTGCCAGCATGTTAGCGGGAGGCTACGAGCAGTACTTC
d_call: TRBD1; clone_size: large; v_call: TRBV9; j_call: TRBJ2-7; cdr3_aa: CASSVGDRGYEQYF; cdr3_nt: TGTGCCAGCAGCGTAGGGGACAGGGGGTACGAGCAGTACTTC
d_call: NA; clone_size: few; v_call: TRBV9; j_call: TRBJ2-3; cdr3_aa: CASSVAPPDTQYF; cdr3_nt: TGTGCCAGCAGCGTAGCCCCCCCAGATACGCAGTATTTT
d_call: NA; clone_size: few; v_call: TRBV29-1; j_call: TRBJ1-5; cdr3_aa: CSVGEGNSNQPQHF; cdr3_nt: TGCAGCGTTGGGGAGGGGAACAGCAATCAGCCCCAGCATTTT
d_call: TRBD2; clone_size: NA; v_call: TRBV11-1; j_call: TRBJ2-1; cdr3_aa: CASSPLSGSYNEQFF; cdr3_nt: TGTGCCAGCAGCCCCCTTAGCGGGAGTTATAATGAGCAGTTCTTC
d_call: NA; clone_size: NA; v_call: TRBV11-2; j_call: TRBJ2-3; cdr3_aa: CASSALRLTDTQYF; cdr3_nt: TGTGCCAGCAGCGCTTTACGCCTCACAGATACGCAGTATTTT
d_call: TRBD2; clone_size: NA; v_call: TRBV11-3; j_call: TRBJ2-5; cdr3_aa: CASSLVPGLAETQYF; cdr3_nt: TGTGCCAGCAGCTTAGTCCCAGGACTAGCCGAGACCCAGTACTTC